This TCR beta chain stems from a study of T cells in tuberculosis. Study overall: PBMC were archived before or within 7 days of starting treatment. Notes on the study in general: Smaller alpha distances in active tuberculosis partly reflected shorter CDR3-alpha lengths. Smaller distances to GMM-specific TCRs suggested their expansion in active tuberculosis.

The sample's time point: new active TB diagnosis, blood taken before or within 7 days of starting treatment. On this clone itself: Antigen: not known.

Clones were sequenced by immunoSEQ multiplex PCR, and TCRdb holds only the in-frame ones, with some missing. The table lists 25,000 to 35,000 clones, 86% of them singletons. The origin of this receptor is an adult with tuberculosis. The input for sequencing was PBMCs, taken at tuberculosis diagnosis.

CDR3 residues: CSVLGGGVTEAFF. For the CDR3, the DNA is TGCAGCGTTTTGGGGGGAGGCGTTACTGAAGCTTTCTTT. This sequence joins TRBV29-1 and TRBJ1-1, with D maybe TRBD1 (5 bases). Looked up from germline, CDR1 is SQVTM and CDR2 is ANQGSEA. CDR3 length: 13 amino acids. Between the trimmed V and J ends, which lost 5 bases and 5 bases, there was a span of 15 bases.